The next 6 T cell receptor beta chains were all read from a single sample in a study of T cell responses to AZD1222 COVID-19 vaccine. Repertoires were generated with immunoSEQ multiplex PCR, while TCRdb's copy carries only in-frame clones and drops some. The sample carries about 180,000 clones, about 89% recorded once. The sequenced sample was peripheral blood, obtained on day 0 of AZD1222 vaccination. These TCRs come from an adult in good health.

The V and J genes are TRBV7-8 and TRBJ1-5; 9 bases align to TRBD1. V was clipped by 6 bases and J by 0 bases; unmatched bases: 6. CDR3 length equals 16 residues. Germline CDR1 reads SGHVS; CDR2 reads FQNEAQ. CDR3: CASRQQGAYSNQPQHF. DNA for the CDR3: TGTGCCAGCAGGCAACAGGGGGCGTATAGCAATCAGCCCCAGCATTTT.

The genes are TRBV28 and TRBJ1-5; 7 nucleotides line up with TRBD1. V lost 5 bases and J lost 7; bases outside the gene matches: 17. Germline V gene data show CDR1 as MDHEN and CDR2 as SYDVKM. The CDR3 totals 17 residues. In DNA form, the CDR3 reads TGTGCCAGCAGTCCCCTTGGGGGACAGCCAAGGAGGCAGCCCCAGCATTTT. It encodes CASSPLGGQPRRQPQHF.

This clone appeared once. The chain joins TRBV5-1 to TRBJ2-2; 7 bases are a match to TRBD2. Germline values: CDR1 SGHRS, CDR2 YFSETQ. V lost 0 bases and J lost 9; bases outside the gene matches: 8. The CDR3 loop spans 15 amino acids. The CDR3 is CASSLDQRGPWELFF. CDR3 DNA: TGCGCCAGCAGCTTGGATCAGCGGGGTCCCTGGGAGCTGTTTTTT.

The chain links TRBV25-1 to TRBJ2-7; 13 nucleotides line up with TRBD2. Germline V gives CDR1 MGHDK, CDR2 SYGVNS. This CDR3 comprises 15 residues. Unmatched junction bases numbered 5, after V lost 4 bases and J lost 5 bases. In DNA, the CDR3 is TGTGCCAGCAGTGGGACTAGCGGGAGTAGGGACGAGCAGTACTTC. It translates to CASSGTSGSRDEQYF.

The rearrangement links TRBV2 to TRBJ2-4; 7 positions agree with TRBD1. The V gene's germline CDR1 is SNHLY and CDR2 FYNNEI. The CDR3 extends over 16 amino acids. Trimming at V came to 8 bases and at J to 0 bases, leaving 10 bases not matched to a gene. Here the CDR3 DNA reads TGTGCCAGCCGAATTCGGGACAGCCTAGCCAAAAACATTCAGTACTTC. It codes for CASRIRDSLAKNIQYF.

The rearrangement links TRBV19 to TRBJ2-3; no clear D. With 0 bases removed from V and 0 bases from J, the gap between germline ends came to 13 bases. From germline, CDR1 is LNHDA and CDR2 SQIVND (reference sequence). The CDR3 is 17 residues long. The CDR3 bases are TGTGCCAGTAGTATAGATCTCGGGCAAACTAGCACAGATACGCAGTATTTT. Encoded protein: CASSIDLGQTSTDTQYF.